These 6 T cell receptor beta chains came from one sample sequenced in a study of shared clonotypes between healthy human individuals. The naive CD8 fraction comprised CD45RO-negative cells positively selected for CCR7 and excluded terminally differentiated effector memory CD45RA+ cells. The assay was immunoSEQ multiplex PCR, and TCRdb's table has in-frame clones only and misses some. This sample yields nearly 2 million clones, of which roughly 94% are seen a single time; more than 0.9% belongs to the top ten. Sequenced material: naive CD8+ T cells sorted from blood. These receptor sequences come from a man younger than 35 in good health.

CDR3: CASSWAGTGNEQYF. CDR3 nucleotides: TGTGCCAGCAGCTGGGCCGGGACAGGGAACGAGCAGTACTTC. The J gene is TRBJ2-5, the V gene TRBV5-6; TRBD1 agrees at 9 bases. The end of the DNA fits TRBJ2-7 better, so the J call may be wrong. The CDR3 length is 14 residues. Germline V gene data show CDR1 as SGHDT and CDR2 as YYEEEE.

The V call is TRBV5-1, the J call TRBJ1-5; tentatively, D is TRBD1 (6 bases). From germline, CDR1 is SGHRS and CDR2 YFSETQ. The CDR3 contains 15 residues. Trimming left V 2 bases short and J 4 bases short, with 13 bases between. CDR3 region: CASSFSGALNQPQHF. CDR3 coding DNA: TGCGCCAGCAGCTTCTCAGGGGCTCTAAATCAGCCCCAGCATTTT.

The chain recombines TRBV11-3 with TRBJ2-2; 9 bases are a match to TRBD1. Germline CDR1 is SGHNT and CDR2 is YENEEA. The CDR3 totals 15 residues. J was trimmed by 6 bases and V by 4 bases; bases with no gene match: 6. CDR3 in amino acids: CASSSRDRESGELFF. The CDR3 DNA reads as TGTGCCAGCAGCTCTCGGGACAGGGAATCCGGGGAGCTGTTTTTT.

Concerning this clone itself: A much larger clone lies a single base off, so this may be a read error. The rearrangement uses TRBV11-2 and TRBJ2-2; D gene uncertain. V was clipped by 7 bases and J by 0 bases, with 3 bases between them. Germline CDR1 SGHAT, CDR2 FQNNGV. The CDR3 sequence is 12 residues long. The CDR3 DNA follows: TGTGCCAGCACCCCGAACACCGGGGAGCTGTTTTTT. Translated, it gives CASTPNTGELFF. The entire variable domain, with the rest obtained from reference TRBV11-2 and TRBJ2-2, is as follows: EAGVAQSPRYKIIEKRQSVAFWCNPISGHATLYWYQQILGQGPKLLIQFQNNGVVDDSQLPKDRFSAERLKGVDSTLKIQPAKLEDSAVYLCASTPNTGELFFGEGSRLTVL.

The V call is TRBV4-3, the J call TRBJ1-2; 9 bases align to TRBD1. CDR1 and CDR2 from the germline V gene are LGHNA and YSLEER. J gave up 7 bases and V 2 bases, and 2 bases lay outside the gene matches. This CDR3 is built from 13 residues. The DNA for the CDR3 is TGCGCCAGCAGCCAACCGGACAGGGGTGGCTACACCTTC. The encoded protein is CASSQPDRGGYTF.

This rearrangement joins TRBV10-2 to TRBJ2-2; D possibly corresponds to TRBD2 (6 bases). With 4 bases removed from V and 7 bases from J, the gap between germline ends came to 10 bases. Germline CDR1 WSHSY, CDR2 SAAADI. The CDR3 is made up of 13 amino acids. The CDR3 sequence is CASSVPGGGELFF. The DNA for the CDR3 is TGCGCCAGCAGTGTCCCCGGGGGCGGGGAGCTGTTTTTT.